These 22 T cell receptor beta chains came from one sample sequenced in a study of post-analysis software for immune sequencing data (dated by TCRdb to 2014 to 2015). Here is what the overall study found, with its caveats: Significantly higher frequencies in patients than in controls were found for several TRBV segments, including TRBV5-6, TRBV5-1 and TRBV20-1.

Their recognized antigens are unknown. The library was generated by PCR. Sequenced on an Illumina HiSeq 2500. To reduce PCR and sequencing biases, unique molecular identifiers were incorporated into the TCR beta cDNA libraries. TCRdb reran the public reads through fastp at Q25 and MiXCR, keeping productive beta chains. Merged by CDR3 protein, the rows form single entries marked with the most common genes and DNA. The sample data list 800,000 to 950,000 distinct CDR3 sequences, and 53% of these were observed just once. The top ten hold roughly 4.4% of the sample. Source material: blood. Receptors originate from a girl between 10 and 17 years old with multiple sclerosis.

This clonotype was recorded a few times. The chain carries TRBV29-1 and TRBJ2-5, with a weak D call TRBD2 (5 bases). Germline CDR1 SQVTM, CDR2 ANQGSEA. This CDR3 has 12 amino acids. With 7 bases removed from V and 2 bases from J, the gap between germline ends came to 11 bases. CDR3 region: CSGEGQQETQYF. The CDR3 DNA sequence: TGCAGCGGAGAGGGTCAGCAAGAGACCCAGTACTTC.

The chain carries TRBV2 and TRBJ1-2, with TRBD1 matching 7 bases. The CDR3 is 13 amino acids. V dropped 6 bases and J dropped 7; count of bases not matched to a gene: 8. CDR1 is SNHLY, CDR2 FYNNEI, per germline. The CDR3 loop is CASRETGLGGYTF. The CDR3, as DNA: TGTGCCAGCAGAGAGACAGGGTTGGGTGGCTACACCTTC.

The table lists this clonotype with a few counts. The chain couples TRBV29-1 to TRBJ2-3; 9 bases agree with TRBD2. J lost 3 bases, V lost 4 bases, and 8 bases had no gene match. CDR3 length: 15 amino acids. Germline CDR1 reads SQVTM; CDR2 reads ANQGSEA. CDR3 protein: CSVVPAGGPTDTQYF. The DNA for the CDR3 is TGCAGCGTTGTTCCGGCGGGGGGGCCTACAGATACGCAGTATTTT.

The V gene is TRBV10-3, the J gene TRBJ2-7, with D uncertain. Germline values: CDR1 ENHRY, CDR2 SYGVKD. This CDR3 has 12 amino acids. The V end was cut by 2 bases, the J end by 7 bases, with 9 bases between. CDR3 nucleotides: TGTGCCATCAGTGAGACCGAATGGGAGCAGTACTTC. As protein: CAISETEWEQYF.

Only a few counts were recorded for this clonotype. The chain recombines TRBV3-1 with TRBJ2-1; D gene ambiguous. The length of the CDR3 is 16 residues. V gave up 0 bases and J gave up 7 bases, with 16 bases separating them. Germline CDR1 is LGHDT and CDR2 is YNNKEL (reference sequence). This CDR3 is CASSQDSSAYINEQFF. The CDR3 DNA sequence: TGTGCCAGCAGCCAAGATAGCTCAGCCTATATAAATGAGCAGTTCTTC.

The chain uses TRBV9 and TRBJ2-7, with D maybe TRBD2 (5 bases). CDR1 SGDLS and CDR2 YYNGEE come from the germline V gene. The CDR3 consists of 12 residues. Trimming cost V 3 bases and J 3 bases, with 7 bases left between them. This CDR3 is CASSADFYEQYF. The CDR3 nucleotides read TGTGCCAGCAGCGCGGACTTCTACGAGCAGTACTTC.

This clonotype was picked up one time. V usage is TRBV27 and J usage is TRBJ2-4; 9 positions agree with TRBD1. The DNA end is more similar to TRBJ2-7, so the J call may be wrong. Looked up from germline, CDR1 is MNHEY and CDR2 is SMNVEV (reference sequence). The CDR3 is 16 residues long. This chain's CDR3 is CASSLSNTGGAGEQYF. CDR3 DNA sequence: TGTGCCAGCAGTTTATCGAATACAGGGGGCGCGGGCGAGCAGTACTTC.

The rearrangement links TRBV19 to TRBJ1-2, with 8 bases identical to TRBD1. This CDR3 contains 15 residues. The J segment lost 8 bases and the V segment lost 4 bases, leaving 12 bases of the junction unmatched. CDR1 and CDR2 (germline): LNHDA, SQIVND (reference sequence). The DNA for the CDR3 is TGTGCCAGTAGTAGGAGACAGGGGACAGAAAACGGCTACACCTTC. Its translation is CASSRRQGTENGYTF.

The chain employs TRBV7-2 and TRBJ2-1, with D possibly TRBD1 on 6 matching bases. Germline V gene data show CDR1 as SGHTA and CDR2 as FQGNSA. The CDR3 runs to 15 residues. Deletions cut 7 bases from V and 6 bases from J, with 19 bases between. As DNA, the CDR3 is TGTGCCAGCATCGAACGGGACACAGAGTTCAATGAGCAGTTCTTC. This codes for CASIERDTEFNEQFF.

The CDR3 region is CASSEPSIEQFF. CDR3 in DNA: TGTGCCAGCAGTGAACCGTCGATTGAGCAGTTCTTC. This sequence joins TRBV2 and TRBJ2-1, with no clear D. The CDR3 sequence is 12 residues long. Germline V CDR1 and CDR2: SNHLY, FYNNEI. V was cut by 2 bases and J by 9 bases, with 8 bases left in between.

In its sample, this clonotype was seen many times. This chain uses TRBV20-1 with TRBJ2-5; D gene unclear. The CDR3 is made up of 10 amino acids. Germline CDR1 reads DFQATT; CDR2 reads SNEGSKA (reference sequence). The V gene lost 7 bases and the J gene lost 5 bases, with 8 bases spanning the gap. CDR3 protein: CSGVSETQYF. CDR3 DNA: TGCAGTGGTGTCTCGGAGACCCAGTACTTC.

With regard to this clonotype: A read error may explain this, as a much larger clone is one base away. The chain's CDR3 is CSARDAYEQYF. The CDR3 region has the DNA TGCAGTGCTAGGGACGCCTACGAGCAGTACTTC. The chain carries TRBV20-1 and TRBJ2-7; D not resolved. Germline V CDR1 and CDR2: DFQATT, SNEGSKA (reference sequence). V was cut by 3 bases and J by 2 bases, with 5 bases left in between. This CDR3 has 11 amino acids.

The chain links TRBV7-9 to TRBJ2-3; TRBD2 matches at 11 bases. The CDR3 contains 19 residues. The germline V gene encodes CDR1 SEHNR and CDR2 FQNEAQ (reference sequence). J was trimmed by 5 bases and V by 5 bases; bases with no gene match: 18. The CDR3 region is CASSPRLAGPTSPEDTQYF. CDR3 nucleotide sequence: TGTGCCAGCAGCCCTCGACTAGCGGGGCCCACTTCCCCCGAAGATACGCAGTATTTT.

This clonotype was counted only a few times. The chain carries TRBV29-1 and TRBJ2-3; TRBD2 matches 14 bases. CDR1 is SQVTM, CDR2 ANQGSEA, per germline. V gave up 0 bases and J gave up 5 bases; unmatched junction bases: 7. The CDR3 consists of 17 residues. The CDR3 bases are TGCAGCGTTGAAGATCTGGGGACTAGCGGGAGAAAAGATACGCAGTATTTT. This gives the protein CSVEDLGTSGRKDTQYF.

This clonotype was counted only a few times. The chain recombines TRBV29-1 with TRBJ1-2, with 7 bases identical to TRBD1. This CDR3 spans 13 amino acids. Trimming cost V 7 bases and J 3 bases; bases outside gene matches: 8. Germline-derived CDR1 and CDR2 are SQVTM and ANQGSEA. CDR3 protein: CSARTGTDYGYTF. DNA of the CDR3: TGCAGCGCTAGGACCGGGACAGACTATGGCTACACCTTC.

This chain joins TRBV12-3 or TRBV12-4 and TRBJ1-1; 10 bases are a match to TRBD1. V shed 6 bases and J 3 bases; nucleotides not matched to a gene: 4. The CDR3 length is 14 residues. The CDR3 DNA follows: TGTGCCAGCAGGAGGACAGGGGGTTACACTGAAGCTTTCTTT. It encodes CASRRTGGYTEAFF.

The V and J genes are TRBV6-5 and TRBJ2-3, with unresolved D. Per the germline V gene, CDR1 is MNHEY and CDR2 is SVGAGI. With 4 bases removed from V and 0 bases from J, the gap between germline ends came to 11 bases. The CDR3 has 15 amino acids. The CDR3, as DNA: TGTGCCAGCAGTTCGACGTTTGCTAGCACAGATACGCAGTATTTT. Protein product: CASSSTFASTDTQYF.

This chain joins TRBV10-3 and TRBJ2-3; D possibly corresponds to TRBD1 (6 bases). Per germline, CDR1 ENHRY and CDR2 SYGVKD. The length of the CDR3 is 15 residues. Between the trimmed V and J ends, which lost 4 bases and 4 bases, there was a span of 15 bases. Here the CDR3 reads CAISGGTGQADTQYF. The CDR3 coding sequence is TGTGCCATCAGTGGGGGCACAGGGCAGGCAGATACGCAGTATTTT.

There are a few counts of this clonotype. DNA of the CDR3: TGCAGCTACAAACCGGGCTCAACAAGCCATGAGCAGTTCTTC. Translated, it gives CSYKPGSTSHEQFF. The V and J genes are TRBV29-1 and TRBJ2-1; D unresolved. V lost 8 bases and J 8 bases, leaving 22 bases between the germline ends. Germline assignment: CDR1 SQVTM and CDR2 ANQGSEA. The CDR3 is 14 residues long.

This clonotype showed up just a few times. CDR3 sequence: CASSLASPGENYGYTF. The CDR3 nucleotides read TGTGCCAGCAGCTTAGCGTCCCCCGGGGAGAACTATGGCTACACCTTC. The chain combines TRBV7-9 with TRBJ1-2, with D uncertain. This CDR3 has 16 residues. V lost 0 bases to trimming and J lost 2 bases, with 13 bases between them. Germline V lookup: CDR1 SEHNR, CDR2 FQNEAQ (reference sequence).

The CDR3 region is CASTLGQQTYEQYF. Written as DNA, the CDR3 is TGTGCCAGCACCCTCGGACAGCAAACCTACGAGCAGTACTTC. J is TRBJ2-7 and V is TRBV6-2 or TRBV6-3; TRBD1 is a possible D gene (6 bases). The V end was cut by 7 bases, the J end by 2 bases, with 15 bases between. This CDR3 has 14 residues. Germline V gives CDR1 MNHEY, CDR2 SVGEGT.

The chain employs TRBV9 and TRBJ1-1; D not certain. Trimming pared 3 bases from V and 2 bases from J, leaving 8 bases between. Looked up from germline, CDR1 is SGDLS and CDR2 is YYNGEE. The CDR3 consists of 13 residues. As DNA, the CDR3 is TGTGCCAGCAGCGCAACGATAAACACTGAAGCTTTCTTT. Translated: CASSATINTEAFF.